This T cell receptor (beta chain) is drawn from a study of shared clonotypes between healthy human individuals. Sorted subsets were amplified in replicate PCRs using around 200 ng DNA, about 30,000 T cell genomes. As originally analysed: Filtering differed for immunoSEQ, which gave only junction sequences without quality scores. The method was immunoSEQ multiplex PCR; TCRdb's version includes in-frame clones alone and lacks a portion of them. That table furnishes V, J and clone size, whereas the DNA furnished D and trimming. The sample holds about 820,000 clones, 80% to 95% seen once. Germline V gene sequence: CDR1 SEHNR, CDR2 FQNEAQ (reference sequence). J was trimmed by 6 bases and V by 5 bases; bases with no gene match: 10. The CDR3 is made up of 15 amino acids. This clone was picked up one time. Naive-designated CD8 cells lacked CD45RO, were positively enriched for CCR7, and omitted terminally differentiated effector memory CD45RA+ cells. The donors were adults (healthy and HIV-negative) with no recent acute infections or vaccinations.

Source material: naive CD8+ T cells sorted from blood. The V and J genes are TRBV7-9 and TRBJ2-3; 8 nucleotides line up with TRBD2. The TCR originated in a man aged 25 to 45 in good health. CDR3 in DNA: TGTGCCAGCAGCCCGAAGCGGGAGATTTCCGATACGCAGTATTTT. The encoded protein is CASSPKREISDTQYF.